This T cell receptor (beta chain) was retrieved from a study of shared clonotypes between healthy human individuals. Germline values: CDR1 SGHNT, CDR2 YENEEA. The CDR3 totals 14 residues. Between the trimmed V and J ends, which lost 5 bases and 2 bases, there was a span of 12 bases. This table comes from immunoSEQ multiplex PCR, and its TCRdb copy is limited to in-frame clones, with some not included. The data hold 2 million to 2.5 million clones, with just over 90% observed a single time. The sample was naive CD4+ T cells from PBMCs. The subset here: CD45RA+ positively selected. The TCR originated in a man aged 18 to 29 in good health. Some clones in this sample may be carry-over from other donors' samples. This chain links TRBV11-3 with TRBJ1-1; D is uncertain. CDR3: CASSPRRLNTEAFF. CDR3 nucleotides: TGTGCCAGCAGCCCGCGGCGGCTCAACACTGAAGCTTTCTTT. The full variable domain, with the rest looked up from reference TRBV11-3 and TRBJ1-1, is EAGVVQSPRYKIIEKKQPVAFWCNPISGHNTLYWYLQNLGQGPELLIRYENEEAVDDSQLPKDRFSAERLKGVDSTLKIQPAELGDSAVYLCASSPRRLNTEAFFGQGTRLTVV.